This T cell receptor beta chain was found in a study of cytomegalovirus exposure and HLA in healthy donors (dated by TCRdb to the late 2010s). As for the study more broadly: In an earlier analysis of some 550 of the donors, 250 to 350 Gb of sequence data and 90 million to 130 million unique TCR beta sequences from about 179 million T cells were reported. A later genetic analysis took genome-wide SNP genotypes for about 65% of the 666 donors and used that subset as a discovery cohort. The number of donors typed differed by locus, with 629-630 for A, B, C, DRB1 and DQB1, around 520 for DQA1, under 610 for DPA1, and about 450 for DPB1. The T cell repertoires of some 670 subjects were profiled by immunosequencing and related to cytomegalovirus serostatus. Roughly 5 DR-DQ haplotypes were handled as single units for association and clustering, since linkage in the cohort was strong. Of the 350 to 450 genotyped donors, 65% to 90% were placed in the genetic ancestry cluster associated with self-reported Caucasian donors. In addition to the first cohort of approximately 650 subjects, a separate validation cohort of under 150 different subjects was used. The study aimed to test whether cataloging public T cell receptors could reveal signatures of past pathogen exposure. An earlier analysis of 587 of the donors applied high-throughput TCR beta sequencing to assess whether each TCR beta V gene segment acted as functional or pseudogenic. Among roughly 400 genotyped donors of the cohort, an average of around 240,000 unique TCR beta nucleotide sequences were sequenced per donor, roughly 20% of them non-productive. HLA typing included class I and class II loci at four-digit resolution. All discovery cohort repertoires had been generated using a single sequencing platform. A later analysis re-examined previously published TCR beta repertoires from roughly 650 donors and added high-resolution HLA genotyping to investigate patterns of TCR occurrence. About 310 gigabases of sequencing data and 70 million to 100 million unique TCR sequences were included in an early release covering about 700 HLA-typed donors. Donor age, sex, ethnicity and CMV serostatus were collected together with the repertoire data. Rather than using new phenotypic data, the later analysis identified candidate immune exposures from TCR beta sequences and from how often those sequences occurred across donors. High-throughput TCR immunosequencing, statistical association of individual TCRs with disease status, and machine learning were combined to predict cytomegalovirus infection status. The study at large found these results: A later analysis associated 15,000 to 20,000 TCR beta sequences with specific HLA alleles at a false discovery rate of 0.05. The study listed 150 to 200 TCR beta chains as associated with cytomegalovirus. A further reported finding was that TCR beta sequences accurately predicted the HLA-A and HLA-B alleles for most subjects in the first cohort. Compared with equally common non-associated chains, HLA-associated TCR beta chains in a later analysis were more clonally expanded and had lower generation probabilities. In vitro tests confirmed that a few of the cytomegalovirus-associated TCR beta chains recognize cytomegalovirus antigens. When HLA alleles, especially DR and DQ, strongly co-occurred, TCR associations were difficult to assign to individual alleles. Immune exposure information for the cohort was limited to CMV serostatus. Linkage disequilibrium might explain the correlated functional status among segregating V segments, but an unknown experimental factor could not be ruled out. Most TCR sequences were seen in very few donors, while some public TCRs were found in many individuals. It was suggested by the authors that the approach could potentially be generalized to other disease states and immunological phenotypes. An association between a missense DCLRE1C variant and V-gene and J-gene trimming of TCR beta chains was found in a later genetic analysis and replicated in an independent cohort. Because HLA typing was missing for some donors at each locus, association tests included only the typed subset. According to a later analysis, parvovirus B19, influenza, CMV and Epstein-Barr virus appeared linked to several top co-occurrence clusters. Because counts were too low, fewer than 20 rarely observed V segments, including chromosome 9 orphons, were excluded from the earlier analysis of under 650 of the donors. The 87-base-pair reads could not distinguish some IMGT-functional V segments, including TRBV6-2 and TRBV6-3, so those segments were excluded. The classifier was reported to diagnose cytomegalovirus status with high specificity and sensitivity in both the original and validation cohorts. This cohort had only TCR beta chains sequenced, and the lack of alpha or paired-chain data limited which features could be detected. In a later analysis, TCR association rates were found to vary across HLA loci, with the most associated TCRs seen for DRB1 alleles and the fewest for HLA-C alleles. Roughly uniform sequencing depth across donors was assumed in presence/absence analyses, although this assumption may not hold. Broadly in line with IMGT annotations, most TCR beta V segments showed up in productive rearrangements about 90% or about 30% of the time in an earlier analysis of 587 of the donors. The sequencing pipeline was judged likely to have produced a cluster of highly shared sequence variants as a technical artifact. In a later genetic analysis, fewer N-insertions in productive TCRs were reported among donors in an Asian-associated ancestry cluster than the roughly 640-donor mean. A later analysis found that most CMV-associated TCR beta chains appeared HLA-restricted, with HLA associations seemingly driven largely by CMV exposure.

The germline V gene encodes CDR1 SQVTM and CDR2 ANQGSEA. Inclusive of the bounding cysteine and phenylalanine, the CDR3 is 15 residues long. The entry retains the CDR3 DNA only, 45 bases that are in frame from base 1. V is clipped by 8 bases and J by 0 bases, and the sequence between their germline boundaries is 17 bases long. Preparation of the library involved the immunoSEQ multiplex PCR assay. A mixture of 60 forward primers for TCR Vbeta segments and 13 reverse primers for TCR Jbeta segments was used in the multiplex PCR. The CDR3 region of rearranged TCR beta genes was amplified from genomic DNA by a multiplex PCR assay. The Illumina HiSeq System was used to sequence the amplified TCR beta libraries as 87-base-pair reads. On the study's bioinformatics: A later analysis tallied tens of millions of unique TCR beta chains across the 666 repertoires, and approximately 9.9 million of those chains were shared by two or more donors. Raw reads were error-corrected and collapsed into unique sequences with a nearest-neighbor algorithm that merged closely related sequences to remove PCR and sequencing errors. Alignment of CDR3 sequences to IMGT reference sequences was used to assign V, D and J gene segments. For a sequence to be retained, at least a six-nucleotide match to both a V gene segment and a J gene segment was required. A rearrangement counted as productive if the CDR3 had no stop codons and remained in frame with V and J, and every other rearrangement counted as non-productive. Following IMGT convention, CDR3 was defined as the stretch from the second conserved V-encoded cysteine to the conserved J-encoded phenylalanine. Sequences without an unambiguous match to a single V gene segment were excluded from the earlier analysis of several hundred of the donors. In an earlier analysis of several hundred of the donors, V segments were called functional above 56.7% productive rearrangements and were called segregating when the between-donor standard deviation exceeded 5%. A statistical classification framework was built to diagnose cytomegalovirus status from the catalog of TCR beta chain sequences. In a later analysis, V and J genes were assigned by comparing TCR nucleotide sequences against IMGT/GENE-DB human TR gene sequences. Using the TCRdist pipeline, a later analysis assigned CDR3 sequences along with most-parsimonious VDJ recombination scenarios. In a later analysis, each TCR beta chain was defined by its CDR3 amino acid sequence together with its V-gene family, and reads lacking a unique V-gene family were excluded. As a way to deal with suspected cross-contamination and a sequencing artifact, a later analysis dropped approximately 570 nucleotide sequences that were highly shared and had low generation probability. In a later analysis, a clonal expansion index for each public chain was calculated from normalized within-repertoire ranks of inferred template counts. In a later analysis, generation probabilities were computed using a VDJ recombination model fitted to out-of-frame rearrangements, and the results were checked against IGoR. In a later analysis, hypergeometric tests were used to score TCR-TCR, TCR-HLA and TCR-CMV co-occurrence, with a repertoire-size bias correction applied to TCR pairs. In a later analysis, false discovery rates were estimated by permuting HLA or CMV assignments 20 times. In a later analysis, co-occurring TCRs were grouped using DBSCAN, and TCRdist sequence similarity was added for clustering within HLA-allele-positive subsets. For co-occurrence clustering, repertoires with fewer than 30,000 or more than 120,000 public chains were excluded, along with five repertoires with anomalous nucleotide sharing. Here the immuneACCESS table is served through TCRdb, limited to in-frame sequences with V and J called. Missing clones are a known gap in these copies; in checked studies unresolved V genes cover under half, and the rest lacks a known reason. Clone size and the V and J calls come from that table; the DNA yielded D and trimming. The sample includes 99,000 or so clones, with more than 60% observed a single time. In total, the top ten clones hold about 8.3% of the sample.

The cohort consisted of 666 healthy bone marrow donors. Cohort members were all nominally healthy when sampled, although unrecorded immune exposures were likely present. The donor was CMV seropositive and belonged to the group of 250 to 300 seropositive cohort members. Every donor gave a peripheral blood sample, and the peripheral blood mononuclear cells from that sample were used for TCR beta sequencing. Genomic DNA was extracted from the blood cell samples with the Qiagen DNeasy Blood Extraction Kit. Note on this clone: Its antigen remains undetermined. Nothing much larger sits one base from this clone, and base qualities are not available.

This clonotype was sampled from a woman in her 40s in good health and CMV-seropositive. The sequenced sample consisted of PBMCs. The rearrangement combines TRBV29-1 with TRBJ1-3; a tentative D match to TRBD1 spans 6 bases. CDR3 region: CSLGGGGSSGNTIYF. The sequenced DNA is TGCAGCCTGGGGGGGGGCGGTTCCTCTGGAAACACCATATATTTT.